This entry features one TCR beta chain sequence. Additional DNA sequences in this sample encode the identical CDR3. The study drew participants aged about 18 to 90 years from fewer than 30 US areas. TCRdb keeps only in-frame clones here, not all; method: immunoSEQ multiplex PCR. The table lists some 340,000 clones, about four fifths of them singletons, with approximately 4.7% in the top ten. This specimen belongs to a study of blood T cell repertoires in COVID-19. Trimming took 5 bases from V and 5 from J, leaving 9 bases between them. CDR1 is MNHEY and CDR2 is SVGAGI in the germline V gene. The CDR3 consists of 13 residues.

The chain recombines TRBV6-5 with TRBJ2-2; possibly TRBD2 for D (6 bases). Sequenced input: PBMCs or T cells enriched from blood (not recorded which). The TCR comes from a woman aged 50 to 65 who had recovered from COVID-19. This CDR3 is CASSSRGTGELFF. CDR3 coding DNA: TGTGCCAGCAGTAGTCGGGGGACCGGGGAGCTGTTTTTT.